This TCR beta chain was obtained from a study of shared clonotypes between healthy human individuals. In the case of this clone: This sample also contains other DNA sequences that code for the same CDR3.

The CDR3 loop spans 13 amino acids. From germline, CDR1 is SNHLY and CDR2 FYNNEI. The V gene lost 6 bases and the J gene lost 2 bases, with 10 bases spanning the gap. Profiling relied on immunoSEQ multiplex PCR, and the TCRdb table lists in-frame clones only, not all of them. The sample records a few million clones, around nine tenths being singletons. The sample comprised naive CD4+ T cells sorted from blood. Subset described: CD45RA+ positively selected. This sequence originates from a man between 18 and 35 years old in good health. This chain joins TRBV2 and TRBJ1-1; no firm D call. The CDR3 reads CASRVDGNTEAFF. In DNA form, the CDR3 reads TGTGCCAGCAGAGTTGACGGTAACACTGAAGCTTTCTTT. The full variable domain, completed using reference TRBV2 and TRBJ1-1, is EPEVTQTPSHQVTQMGQEVILRCVPISNHLYFYWYRQILGQKVEFLVSFYNNEISEKSEIFDDQFSVERPDGSNFTLKIRSTKLEDSAMYFCASRVDGNTEAFFGQGTRLTVV.